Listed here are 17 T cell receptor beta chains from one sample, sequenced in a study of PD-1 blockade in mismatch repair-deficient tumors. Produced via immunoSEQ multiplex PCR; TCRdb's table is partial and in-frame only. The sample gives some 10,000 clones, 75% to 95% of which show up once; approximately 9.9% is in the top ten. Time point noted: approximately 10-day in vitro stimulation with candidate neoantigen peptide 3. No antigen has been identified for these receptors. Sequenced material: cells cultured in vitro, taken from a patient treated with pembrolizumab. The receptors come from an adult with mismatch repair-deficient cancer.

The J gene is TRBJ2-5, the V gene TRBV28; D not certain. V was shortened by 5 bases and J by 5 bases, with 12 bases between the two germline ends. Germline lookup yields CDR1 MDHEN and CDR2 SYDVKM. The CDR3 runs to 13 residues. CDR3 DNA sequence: TGTGCCAGCAGTGTCACTACCCATGAGACCCAGTACTTC. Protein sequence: CASSVTTHETQYF.

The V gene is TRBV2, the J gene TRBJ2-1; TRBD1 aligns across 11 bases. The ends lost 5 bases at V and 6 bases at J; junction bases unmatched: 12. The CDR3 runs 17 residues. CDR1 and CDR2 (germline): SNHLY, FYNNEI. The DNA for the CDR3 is TGTGCCAGCAGTTGGGACAGGGGGGGCCCTACGTCCAATGAGCAGTTCTTC. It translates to CASSWDRGGPTSNEQFF. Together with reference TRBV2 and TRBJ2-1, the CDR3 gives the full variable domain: EPEVTQTPSHQVTQMGQEVILRCVPISNHLYFYWYRQILGQKVEFLVSFYNNEISEKSEIFDDQFSVERPDGSNFTLKIRSTKLEDSAMYFCASSWDRGGPTSNEQFFGPGTRLTVL.

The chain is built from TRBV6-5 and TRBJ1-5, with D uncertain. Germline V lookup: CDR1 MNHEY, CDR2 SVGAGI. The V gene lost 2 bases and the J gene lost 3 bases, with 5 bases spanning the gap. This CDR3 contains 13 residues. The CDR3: CASSYRDNQPQHF. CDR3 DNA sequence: TGTGCCAGCAGTTACAGGGACAATCAGCCCCAGCATTTT.

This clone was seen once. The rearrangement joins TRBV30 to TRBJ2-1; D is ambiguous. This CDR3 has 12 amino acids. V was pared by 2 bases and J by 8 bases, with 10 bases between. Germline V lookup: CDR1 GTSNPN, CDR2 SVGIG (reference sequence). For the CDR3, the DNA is TGTGCCTGGAGTCCGGGCCTCCATGAGCAGTTCTTC. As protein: CAWSPGLHEQFF. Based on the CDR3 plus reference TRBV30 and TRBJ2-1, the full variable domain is SQTIHQWPATLVQPVGSPLSLECTVEGTSNPNLYWYRQAAGRGLQLLFYSVGIGQISSEVPQNLSASRPQDRQFILSSKKLLLSDSGFYLCAWSPGLHEQFFGPGTRLTVL.

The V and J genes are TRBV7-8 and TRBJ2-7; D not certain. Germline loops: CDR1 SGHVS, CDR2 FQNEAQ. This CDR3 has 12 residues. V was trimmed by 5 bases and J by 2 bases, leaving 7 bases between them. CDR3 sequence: CASSPRTYEQYF. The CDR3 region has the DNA TGTGCCAGCAGCCCCAGAACCTACGAGCAGTACTTC.

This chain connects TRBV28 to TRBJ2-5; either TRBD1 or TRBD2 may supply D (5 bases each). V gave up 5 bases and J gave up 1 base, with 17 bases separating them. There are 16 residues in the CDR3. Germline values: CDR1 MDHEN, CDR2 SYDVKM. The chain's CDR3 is CASSPQGGGSQETQYF. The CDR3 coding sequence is TGTGCCAGCAGTCCCCAAGGTGGGGGATCCCAAGAGACCCAGTACTTC.

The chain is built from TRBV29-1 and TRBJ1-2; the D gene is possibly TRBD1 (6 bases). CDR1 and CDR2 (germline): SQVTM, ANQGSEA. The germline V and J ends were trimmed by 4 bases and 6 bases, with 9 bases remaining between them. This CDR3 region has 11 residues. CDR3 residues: CSVAGGNGYTF. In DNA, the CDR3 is TGCAGCGTTGCGGGGGGCAATGGCTACACCTTC.

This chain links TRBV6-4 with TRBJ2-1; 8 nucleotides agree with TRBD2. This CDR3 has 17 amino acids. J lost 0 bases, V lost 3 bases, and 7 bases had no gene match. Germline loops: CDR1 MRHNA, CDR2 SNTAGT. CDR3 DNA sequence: TGTGCCAGCAGTGAGATTAGCGGGGTCAGCTCCTACAATGAGCAGTTCTTC. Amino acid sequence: CASSEISGVSSYNEQFF.

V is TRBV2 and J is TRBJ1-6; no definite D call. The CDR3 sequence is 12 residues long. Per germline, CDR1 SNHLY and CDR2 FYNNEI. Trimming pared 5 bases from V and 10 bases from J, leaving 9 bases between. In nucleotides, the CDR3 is TGTGCCAGCAGTAGTCGAGTCTCACCCCTCCACTTT. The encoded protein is CASSSRVSPLHF.

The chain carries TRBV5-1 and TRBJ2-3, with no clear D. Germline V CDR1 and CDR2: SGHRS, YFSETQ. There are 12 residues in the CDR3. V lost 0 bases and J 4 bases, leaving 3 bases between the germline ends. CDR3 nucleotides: TGCGCCAGCAGCTTGGAGTCAGATACGCAGTATTTT. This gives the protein CASSLESDTQYF.

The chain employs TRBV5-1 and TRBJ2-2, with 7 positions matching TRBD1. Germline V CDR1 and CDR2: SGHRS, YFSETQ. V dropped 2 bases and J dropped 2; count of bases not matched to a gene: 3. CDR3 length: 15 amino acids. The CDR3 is CASSLQGINTGELFF. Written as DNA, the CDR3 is TGCGCCAGCAGCTTACAGGGGATTAACACCGGGGAGCTGTTTTTT.

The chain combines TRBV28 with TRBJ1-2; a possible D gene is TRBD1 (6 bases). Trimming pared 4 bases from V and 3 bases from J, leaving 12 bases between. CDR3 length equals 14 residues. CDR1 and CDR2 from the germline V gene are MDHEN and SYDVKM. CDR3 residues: CASSSSGAHYGYTF. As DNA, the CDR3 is TGTGCCAGCAGTTCTTCAGGGGCGCACTATGGCTACACCTTC.

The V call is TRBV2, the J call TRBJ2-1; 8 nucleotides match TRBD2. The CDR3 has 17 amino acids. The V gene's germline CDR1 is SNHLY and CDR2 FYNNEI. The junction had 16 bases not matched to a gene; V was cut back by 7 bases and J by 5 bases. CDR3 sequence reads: CASIFNPGSGSDNEQFF. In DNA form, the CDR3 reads TGTGCCAGCATTTTTAATCCCGGCAGCGGGAGCGACAATGAGCAGTTCTTC.

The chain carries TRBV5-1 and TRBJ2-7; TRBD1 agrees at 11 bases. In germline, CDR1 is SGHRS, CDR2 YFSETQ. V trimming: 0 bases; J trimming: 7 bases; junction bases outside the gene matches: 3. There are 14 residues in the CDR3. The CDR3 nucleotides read TGCGCCAGCAGCTTGGCGGACAGGGGGCGAGAGCAGTACTTC. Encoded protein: CASSLADRGREQYF.

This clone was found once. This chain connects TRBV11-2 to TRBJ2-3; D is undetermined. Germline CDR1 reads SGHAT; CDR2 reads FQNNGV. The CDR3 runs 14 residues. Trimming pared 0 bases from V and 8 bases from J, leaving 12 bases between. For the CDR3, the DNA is TGTGCCAGCAGCTTAGAAGCGACCTTCAGTACGCAGTATTTT. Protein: CASSLEATFSTQYF.

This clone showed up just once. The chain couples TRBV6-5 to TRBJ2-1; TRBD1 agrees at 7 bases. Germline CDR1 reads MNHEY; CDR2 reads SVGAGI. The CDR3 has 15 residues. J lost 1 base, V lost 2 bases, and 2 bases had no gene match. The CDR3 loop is CASSYRGLSYNEQFF. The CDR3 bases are TGTGCCAGCAGTTACAGGGGGCTTTCCTACAATGAGCAGTTCTTC.

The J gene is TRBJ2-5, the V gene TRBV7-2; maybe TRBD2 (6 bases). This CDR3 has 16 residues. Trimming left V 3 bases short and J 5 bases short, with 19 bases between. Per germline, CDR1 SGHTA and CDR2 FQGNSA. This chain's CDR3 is CASSLRGGGTSETQYF. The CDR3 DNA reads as TGTGCCAGCAGCTTGAGGGGTGGAGGGACGAGCGAGACCCAGTACTTC. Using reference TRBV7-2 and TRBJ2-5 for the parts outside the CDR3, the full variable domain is GAGVSQSPSNKVTEKGKDVELRCDPISGHTALYWYRQSLGQGLEFLIYFQGNSAPDKSGLPSDRFSAERTGGSVSTLTIQRTQQEDSAVYLCASSLRGGGTSETQYFGPGTRLLVL.